The 12 T cell receptor beta chains given below trace back to one sample, sequenced in a study of T cells in Graves' hyperthyroidism and ophthalmopathy (dated by TCRdb to between 2017 and 2020). Libraries were constructed by multiplex PCR. The instrument given in TCRdb is Illumina HiSeq 2000. TCR beta CDR3 regions were amplified from RNA transcripts. A first-round RT-PCR of the TCR CDR3 used the HTBI primer set with the Qiagen OneStep RT-PCR kit. TCRdb itself trimmed the public reads at Q25 with fastp, ran MiXCR and retained productive beta chains. Entries are consolidated by CDR3 protein sequence, retaining the most common genes and DNA. This sample is represented by hundreds of thousands of distinct CDR3 sequences; about a fifth of them were singletons. Approximately 30% of the sample is taken by the ten largest. Sequencing was performed on blood. All receptors derive from a man aged 25 to 45 with Graves' ophthalmopathy.

This chain uses TRBV5-6 with TRBJ2-7; TRBD2 might be the D (5 bases). Between the trimmed V and J ends, which lost 1 base and 6 bases, there was a span of 8 bases. The CDR3 contains 12 residues. Germline CDR1 is SGHDT and CDR2 is YYEEEE. The DNA of the CDR3 is TGTGCCAGCAGCTTGCCCGAGGGCGAGCAGTACTTC. Amino acid sequence: CASSLPEGEQYF.

V usage is TRBV28 and J usage is TRBJ1-2; D remains ambiguous. The V gene's germline CDR1 is MDHEN and CDR2 SYDVKM. The CDR3 is 13 residues long. V shed 5 bases and J shed 3 bases, with 10 bases lying between them. CDR3 amino acids: CASSESWDYGYTF. The DNA for the CDR3 is TGTGCCAGCAGTGAATCGTGGGACTATGGCTACACCTTC.

The chain combines TRBV18 with TRBJ1-4; D is unclear. The CDR3 totals 15 residues. Germline V gene data show CDR1 as KGHSH and CDR2 as LQKENI. V was cut by 3 bases and J by 0 bases, with 8 bases left in between. Written as DNA, the CDR3 is TGTGCCAGCTCACCCTACTTTGCAACTAATGAAAAACTGTTTTTT. This gives the protein CASSPYFATNEKLFF.

This rearrangement joins TRBV6-1 to TRBJ1-2, with D unclear. The ends were cut back, 6 bases at V and 3 bases at J, with 17 bases in the middle. Germline loops: CDR1 MNHNS, CDR2 SASEGT. CDR3 length equals 15 residues. This chain's CDR3 is CASSTITATDYGYTF. The DNA of the CDR3 is TGTGCCAGCAGCACCATCACCGCGACGGACTATGGCTACACCTTC.

Details on this clonotype: Relative to the germline gene, one junction end is altered; a read error may explain this. This chain joins TRBV6-8 and TRBJ2-1; the match to TRBD2 covers 12 bases. Looked up from germline, CDR1 is MNHGY and CDR2 is SAAAGT. The CDR3 is 16 amino acids. The CDR3 region has the DNA TGCGCCAGCAGTGACCCTAAGACTAGCGGGAGAGGTGAGCAGTTCTTC. This sequence encodes CASSDPKTSGRGEQFF.

This chain links TRBV19 with TRBJ1-5, with TRBD1 as a possible D gene (6 bases). V lost 7 bases and J lost 3, with 16 bases in between. Germline V lookup: CDR1 LNHDA, CDR2 SQIVND (reference sequence). The CDR3 is made up of 15 amino acids. This CDR3 reads CASTSGTLYNQPQHF. The CDR3 bases are TGTGCCAGTACCTCCGGGACACTTTACAATCAGCCCCAGCATTTT.

This clonotype was found a few times. This chain links TRBV7-2 with TRBJ2-7, with 9 positions matching TRBD2. J gave up 6 bases and V 3 bases, and 3 bases lay outside the gene matches. Germline assignment: CDR1 SGHTA and CDR2 FQGNSA. The CDR3 has 13 residues. DNA of the CDR3: TGTGCCAGCAGCTTTAGCGGGAGTCGCGAGCAGTACTTC. Translation: CASSFSGSREQYF.

In this sample, this clonotype turned up many times. The DNA for the CDR3 is TGTGCCAGCAGCCTCCAGGGGGCTAGCTCCTACGAGCAGTACTTC. Translated: CASSLQGASSYEQYF. The chain links TRBV2 to TRBJ2-7; 8 nucleotides line up with TRBD1. Losses at the gene ends were 6 bases for V and 0 bases for J; bases not matched to a gene: 7. CDR1 is SNHLY and CDR2 is FYNNEI in the germline V gene. The CDR3 has 15 residues.

This clonotype was detected many times. V and J are TRBV7-2 and TRBJ2-5; D is possibly TRBD2 (7 bases). CDR3 length: 15 amino acids. V gave up 3 bases and J gave up 5 bases, with 16 bases separating them. Germline loops: CDR1 SGHTA, CDR2 FQGNSA. CDR3 DNA sequence: TGTGCCAGCAGCTTTGGGCGGGGGCGAGAGGAGACCCAGTACTTC. Translation gives CASSFGRGREETQYF.

This clonotype was counted a few times. The chain has TRBV6-1 and TRBJ1-3; TRBD1 agrees at 7 bases. Germline values: CDR1 MNHNS, CDR2 SASEGT. Losses at the gene ends were 7 bases for V and 4 bases for J; bases not matched to a gene: 13. CDR3 length: 16 amino acids. This chain's CDR3 is CASTPGGGSSGNTIYF. The CDR3 DNA follows: TGTGCCAGCACCCCAGGGGGGGGTTCGTCAGGAAACACCATATATTTT.

The rearrangement links TRBV28 to TRBJ2-7, with D unclear. CDR3 length: 15 amino acids. CDR1 and CDR2 from the germline V gene are MDHEN and SYDVKM. The V end lost 5 bases, the J end lost 0 bases, and 14 bases lay between the germline ends. The CDR3 here is CASSVPGRNSYEQYF. The CDR3, as DNA: TGTGCCAGCAGTGTACCTGGACGGAACTCCTACGAGCAGTACTTC.

V usage is TRBV27 and J usage is TRBJ1-5; 8 positions agree with TRBD1. Germline values: CDR1 MNHEY, CDR2 SMNVEV (reference sequence). CDR3 length: 17 residues. V lost 1 base to trimming and J lost 4 bases; unmatched junction nucleotides: 9. The CDR3 DNA reads as TGTGCCAGCAGTTTATACCCGACAGGGGCGGGTAATCAGCCCCAGCATTTT. This encodes CASSLYPTGAGNQPQHF.